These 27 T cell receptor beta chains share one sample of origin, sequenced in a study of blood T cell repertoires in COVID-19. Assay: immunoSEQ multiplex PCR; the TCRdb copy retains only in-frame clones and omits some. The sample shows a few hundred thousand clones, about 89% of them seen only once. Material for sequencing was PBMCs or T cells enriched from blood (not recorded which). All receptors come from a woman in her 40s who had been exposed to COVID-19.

Here the CDR3 reads CASSPPTGVNTEAFF. CDR3 in DNA: TGTGCCAGCAGCCCACCTACAGGGGTGAACACTGAAGCTTTCTTT. The genes are TRBV7-2 and TRBJ1-1, with TRBD1 matching over 7 bases. The length of the CDR3 is 15 residues. CDR1 is SGHTA and CDR2 is FQGNSA in the germline V gene. V lost 5 bases, J lost 0 bases, and 6 bases stayed unmatched.

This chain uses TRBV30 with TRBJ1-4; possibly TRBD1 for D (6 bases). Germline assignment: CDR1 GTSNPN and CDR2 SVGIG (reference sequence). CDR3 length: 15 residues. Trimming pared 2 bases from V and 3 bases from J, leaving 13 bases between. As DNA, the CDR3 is TGTGCCTGGAGTACGGGGGAGGGGGCTAATGAAAAACTGTTTTTT. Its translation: CAWSTGEGANEKLFF.

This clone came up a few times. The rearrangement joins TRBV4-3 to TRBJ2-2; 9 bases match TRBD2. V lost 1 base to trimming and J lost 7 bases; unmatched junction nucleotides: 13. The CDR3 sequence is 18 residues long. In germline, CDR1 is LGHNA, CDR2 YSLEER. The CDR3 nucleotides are TGCGCCAGCAGCCAAGGGGGGATTAGCGGGAGATTGGTCGGGGAGCTGTTTTTT. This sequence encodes CASSQGGISGRLVGELFF.

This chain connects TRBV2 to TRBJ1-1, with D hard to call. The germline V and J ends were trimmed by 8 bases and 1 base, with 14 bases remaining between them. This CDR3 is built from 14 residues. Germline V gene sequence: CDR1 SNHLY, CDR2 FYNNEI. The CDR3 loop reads CASSDRGKNTEAFF. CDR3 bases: TGTGCCAGCTCTGATCGGGGAAAGAACACTGAAGCTTTCTTT.

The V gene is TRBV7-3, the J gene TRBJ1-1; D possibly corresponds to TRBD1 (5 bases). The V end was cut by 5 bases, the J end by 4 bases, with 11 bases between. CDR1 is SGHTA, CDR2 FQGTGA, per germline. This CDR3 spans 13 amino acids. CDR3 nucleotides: TGTGCCAGCAGCCCCGGGACTATCACTGAAGCTTTCTTT. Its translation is CASSPGTITEAFF.

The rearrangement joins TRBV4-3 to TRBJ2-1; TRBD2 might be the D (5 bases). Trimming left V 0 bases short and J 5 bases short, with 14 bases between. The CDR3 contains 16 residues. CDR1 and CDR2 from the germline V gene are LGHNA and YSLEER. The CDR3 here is CASSQDVGYGNNEQFF. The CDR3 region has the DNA TGCGCCAGCAGCCAAGATGTCGGGTACGGGAACAATGAGCAGTTCTTC.

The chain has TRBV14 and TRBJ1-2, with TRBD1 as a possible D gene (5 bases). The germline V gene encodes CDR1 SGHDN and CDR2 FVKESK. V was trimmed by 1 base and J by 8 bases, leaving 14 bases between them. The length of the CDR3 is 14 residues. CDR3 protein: CASSQVQGSGGYTF. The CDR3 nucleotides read TGTGCCAGCAGCCAAGTTCAGGGCTCGGGCGGCTACACCTTC.

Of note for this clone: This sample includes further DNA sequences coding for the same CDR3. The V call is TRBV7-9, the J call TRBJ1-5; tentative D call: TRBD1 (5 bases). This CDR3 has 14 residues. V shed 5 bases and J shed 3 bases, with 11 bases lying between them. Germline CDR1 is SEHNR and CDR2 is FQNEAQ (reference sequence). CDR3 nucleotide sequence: TGTGCCAGCAGCCTCGGGGGGAACAATCAGCCCCAGCATTTT. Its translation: CASSLGGNNQPQHF.

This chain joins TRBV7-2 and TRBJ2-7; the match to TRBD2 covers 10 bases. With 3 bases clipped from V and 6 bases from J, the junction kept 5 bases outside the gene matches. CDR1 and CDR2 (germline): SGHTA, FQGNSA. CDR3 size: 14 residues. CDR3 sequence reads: CASSFMGLAREQYF. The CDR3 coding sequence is TGTGCCAGCAGCTTCATGGGACTAGCGCGCGAGCAGTACTTC.

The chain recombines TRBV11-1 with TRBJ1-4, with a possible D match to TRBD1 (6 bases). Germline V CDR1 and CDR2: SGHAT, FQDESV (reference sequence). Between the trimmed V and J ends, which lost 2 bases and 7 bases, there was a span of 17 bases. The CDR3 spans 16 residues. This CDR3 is CASSLRPPGASEKLFF. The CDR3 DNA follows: TGTGCCAGCAGCTTACGACCCCCAGGGGCTAGTGAAAAACTGTTTTTT.

The CDR3 reads CATSQGHSGNTIYF. CDR3 in DNA: TGTGCCACCAGCCAGGGCCACTCTGGAAACACCATATATTTT. V usage is TRBV24-1 and J usage is TRBJ1-3, with D tentatively TRBD1 (5 bases). Per the germline V gene, CDR1 is KGHDR and CDR2 is SFDVKD. V dropped 7 bases and J dropped 0 bases, with 9 bases sitting between them. The length of the CDR3 is 14 residues.

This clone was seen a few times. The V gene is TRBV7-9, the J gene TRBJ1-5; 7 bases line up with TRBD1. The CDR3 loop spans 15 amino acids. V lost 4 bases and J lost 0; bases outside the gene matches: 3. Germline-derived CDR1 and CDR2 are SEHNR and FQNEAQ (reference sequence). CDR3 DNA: TGTGCCAGCAGCTCAGGGACAGTTAGCAATCAGCCCCAGCATTTT. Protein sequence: CASSSGTVSNQPQHF.

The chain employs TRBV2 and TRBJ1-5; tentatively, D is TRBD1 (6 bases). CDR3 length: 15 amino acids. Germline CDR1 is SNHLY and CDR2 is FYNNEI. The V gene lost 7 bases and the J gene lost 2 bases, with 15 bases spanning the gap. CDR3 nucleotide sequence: TGTGCCAGCAAGGGCGGAGGGGGGGGCAATCAGCCCCAGCATTTT. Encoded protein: CASKGGGGGNQPQHF.

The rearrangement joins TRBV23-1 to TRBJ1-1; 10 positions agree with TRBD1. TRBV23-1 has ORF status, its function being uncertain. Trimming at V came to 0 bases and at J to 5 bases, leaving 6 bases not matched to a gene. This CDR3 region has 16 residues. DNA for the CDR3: TGCGCCAGCAGTCAATCGGTCTCGGACAGGGGGACTGAAGCTTTCTTT. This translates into CASSQSVSDRGTEAFF.

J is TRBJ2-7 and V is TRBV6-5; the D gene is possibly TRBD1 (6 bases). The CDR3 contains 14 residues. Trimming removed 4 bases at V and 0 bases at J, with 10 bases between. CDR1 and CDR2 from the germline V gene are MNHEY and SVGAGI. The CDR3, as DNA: TGTGCCAGCAGTTCTTACAGGGTCTCCTACGAGCAGTACTTC. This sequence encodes CASSSYRVSYEQYF.

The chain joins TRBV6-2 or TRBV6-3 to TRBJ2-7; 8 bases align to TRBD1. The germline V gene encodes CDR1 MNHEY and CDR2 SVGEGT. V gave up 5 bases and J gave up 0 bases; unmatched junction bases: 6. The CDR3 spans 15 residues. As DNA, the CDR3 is TGTGCCAGCAGTGCGAGGACAGGGAACTCCTACGAGCAGTACTTC. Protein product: CASSARTGNSYEQYF.

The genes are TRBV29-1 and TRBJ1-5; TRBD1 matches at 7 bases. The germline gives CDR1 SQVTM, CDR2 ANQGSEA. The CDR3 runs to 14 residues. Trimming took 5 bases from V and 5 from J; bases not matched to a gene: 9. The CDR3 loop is CSVKNRGADQPQHF. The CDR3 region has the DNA TGCAGCGTTAAGAACAGGGGCGCGGATCAGCCCCAGCATTTT.

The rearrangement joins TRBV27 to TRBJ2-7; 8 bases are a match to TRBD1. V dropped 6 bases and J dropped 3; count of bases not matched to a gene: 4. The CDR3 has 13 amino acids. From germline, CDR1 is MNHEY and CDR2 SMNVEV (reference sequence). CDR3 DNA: TGTGCCAGCAGCCGGGACAGGCACTACGAGCAGTACTTC. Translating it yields CASSRDRHYEQYF.

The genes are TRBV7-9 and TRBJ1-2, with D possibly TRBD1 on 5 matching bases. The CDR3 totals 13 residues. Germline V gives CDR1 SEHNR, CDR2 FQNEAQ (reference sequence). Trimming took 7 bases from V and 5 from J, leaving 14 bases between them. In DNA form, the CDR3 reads TGTGCCAGCACCCCAGAGGAGGGGTATGGCTACACCTTC. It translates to CASTPEEGYGYTF. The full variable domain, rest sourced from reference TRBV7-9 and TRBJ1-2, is DTGVSQNPRHKITKRGQNVTFRCDPISEHNRLYWYRQTLGQGPEFLTYFQNEAQLEKSRLLSDRFSAERPKGSFSTLEIQRTEQGDSAMYLCASTPEEGYGYTFGSGTRLTVV.

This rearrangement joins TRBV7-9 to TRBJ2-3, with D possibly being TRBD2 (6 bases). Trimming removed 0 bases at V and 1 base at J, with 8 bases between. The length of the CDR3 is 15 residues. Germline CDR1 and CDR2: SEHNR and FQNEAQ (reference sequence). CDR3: CASSLAASGTDTQYF. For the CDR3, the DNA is TGTGCCAGCAGCTTAGCGGCTAGCGGCACAGATACGCAGTATTTT. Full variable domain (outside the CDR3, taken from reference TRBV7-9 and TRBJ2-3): DTGVSQNPRHKITKRGQNVTFRCDPISEHNRLYWYRQTLGQGPEFLTYFQNEAQLEKSRLLSDRFSAERPKGSFSTLEIQRTEQGDSAMYLCASSLAASGTDTQYFGPGTRLTVL.

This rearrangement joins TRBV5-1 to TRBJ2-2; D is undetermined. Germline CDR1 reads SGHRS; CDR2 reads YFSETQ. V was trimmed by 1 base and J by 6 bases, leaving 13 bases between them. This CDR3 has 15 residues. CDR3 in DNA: TGCGCCAGCAGCTTGTCTGCTATGGTCGCCGGGGAGCTGTTTTTT. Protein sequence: CASSLSAMVAGELFF.

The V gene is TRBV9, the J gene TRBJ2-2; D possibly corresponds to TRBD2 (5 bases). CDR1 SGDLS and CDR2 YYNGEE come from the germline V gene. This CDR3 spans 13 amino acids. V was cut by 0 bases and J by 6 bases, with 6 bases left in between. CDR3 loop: CASSVVLAGELFF. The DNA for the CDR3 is TGTGCCAGCAGCGTAGTACTAGCCGGGGAGCTGTTTTTT.

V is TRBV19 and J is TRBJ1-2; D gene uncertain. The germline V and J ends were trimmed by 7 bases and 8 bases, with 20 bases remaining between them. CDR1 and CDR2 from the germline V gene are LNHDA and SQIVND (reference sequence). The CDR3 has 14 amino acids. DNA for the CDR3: TGTGCCAGTATCACCCAATCCTTAGCGGGCGGCTACACCTTC. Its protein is CASITQSLAGGYTF.

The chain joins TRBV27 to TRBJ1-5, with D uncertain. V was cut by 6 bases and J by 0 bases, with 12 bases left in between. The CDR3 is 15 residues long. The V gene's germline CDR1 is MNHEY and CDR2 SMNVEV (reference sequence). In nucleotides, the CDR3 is TGTGCCAGCAGGCACAGCTTCAATAGCAATCAGCCCCAGCATTTT. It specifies CASRHSFNSNQPQHF.

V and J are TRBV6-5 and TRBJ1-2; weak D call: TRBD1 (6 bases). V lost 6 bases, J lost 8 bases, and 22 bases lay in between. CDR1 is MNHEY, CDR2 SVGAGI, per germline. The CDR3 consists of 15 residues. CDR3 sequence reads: CASRSPGQWPWGYTF. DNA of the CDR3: TGTGCCAGCAGATCCCCCGGACAGTGGCCTTGGGGCTACACCTTC.

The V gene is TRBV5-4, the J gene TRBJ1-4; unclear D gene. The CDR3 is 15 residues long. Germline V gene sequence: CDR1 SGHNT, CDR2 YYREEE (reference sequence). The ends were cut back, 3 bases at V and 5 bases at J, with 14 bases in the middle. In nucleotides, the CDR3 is TGTGCCAGCAGCTCCGGGTCCCTTGGGAATGAAAAACTGTTTTTT. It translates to CASSSGSLGNEKLFF. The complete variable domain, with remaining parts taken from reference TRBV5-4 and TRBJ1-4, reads ETGVTQSPTHLIKTRGQQVTLRCSSQSGHNTVSWYQQALGQGPQFIFQYYREEENGRGNFPPRFSGLQFPNYSSELNVNALELDDSALYLCASSSGSLGNEKLFFGSGTQLSVL.

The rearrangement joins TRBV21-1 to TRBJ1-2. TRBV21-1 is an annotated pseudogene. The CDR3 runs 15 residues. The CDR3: CASSKGREDHYGYTF. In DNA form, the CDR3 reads TGTGCCAGCAGCAAAGGCAGGGAGGATCACTATGGCTACACCTTC.